This TCR beta chain was captured by sequencing in a study of Tregs in tolerant kidney transplant recipients. CD4+CD25+CD127- Tregs, CD4+CD25- non-Tregs, CD4 and CD8 cells were sorted. Whole-study findings and limits: Findings come from small patient numbers and require larger validation.

On this clone: Its antigen is unidentified.

This table comes from immunoSEQ multiplex PCR, and its TCRdb copy is limited to in-frame clones, with some not included. The repertoire has about 120,000 clones, about 90% of them found once; the top ten carry approximately 0.59%. The clonotype comes from a human donor in good health. The specimen sequenced was CD4+ T cells from blood.

This CDR3 is CASSYTSAQAENIQYF. CDR3 DNA: TGTGCCAGCAGTTACACTAGCGCCCAAGCTGAAAACATTCAGTACTTC. The V gene is TRBV6-6, the J gene TRBJ2-4, with 7 bases lining up with TRBD2. The CDR3 spans 16 residues. CDR1 is MNHNY and CDR2 is SVGAGI in the germline V gene (reference sequence). V gave up 2 bases and J gave up 5 bases; unmatched junction bases: 9.